This T cell receptor beta chain comes out of a study of identical twins. Findings and caveats of the study: High-abundance cord blood beta clonotypes had fewer insertions; memory repertoires showed none.

Details on this clonotype: The antigen remains undetermined.

Template switching added a universal primer site, and cDNA bore unique molecular identifiers. TCRdb redid the calling of the 5' RACE reads with MiXCR, one entry per CDR3 protein. There are 500,000 to 550,000 distinct CDR3 sequences in the sample; more than 20% occur only once, and approximately 0.52% lies in the top ten. Unmatched junction bases numbered 3, after V lost 4 bases and J lost 5 bases. This CDR3 comprises 13 residues. Germline values: CDR1 MNHNS, CDR2 SASEGT. This sample also appeared in a second study, on yellow fever vaccine responses in identical twins.

The source of this sequence is a woman younger than 35 in good health. Sequencing used CD4+ T cells sorted from blood. The chain has TRBV6-1 and TRBJ2-5; TRBD2 aligns across 8 bases. CDR3 bases: TGTGCCAGCAGTGTCAGCGGGGGTGAGACCCAGTACTTC. Amino acid sequence: CASSVSGGETQYF.